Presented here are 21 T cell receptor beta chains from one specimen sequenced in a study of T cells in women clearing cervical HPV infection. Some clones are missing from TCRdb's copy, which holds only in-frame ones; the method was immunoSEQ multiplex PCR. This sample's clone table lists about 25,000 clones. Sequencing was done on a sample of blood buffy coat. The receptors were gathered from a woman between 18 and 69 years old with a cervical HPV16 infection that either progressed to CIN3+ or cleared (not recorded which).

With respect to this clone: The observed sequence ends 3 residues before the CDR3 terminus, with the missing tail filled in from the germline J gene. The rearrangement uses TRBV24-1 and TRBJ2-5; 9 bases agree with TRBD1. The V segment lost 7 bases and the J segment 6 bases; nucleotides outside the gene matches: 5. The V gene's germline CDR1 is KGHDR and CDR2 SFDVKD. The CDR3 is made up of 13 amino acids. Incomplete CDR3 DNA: TGTGCCACCAGCACAGGGGGCGTACAGACC. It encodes CATSTGGVQT. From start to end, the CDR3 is CATSTGGVQTQYF.

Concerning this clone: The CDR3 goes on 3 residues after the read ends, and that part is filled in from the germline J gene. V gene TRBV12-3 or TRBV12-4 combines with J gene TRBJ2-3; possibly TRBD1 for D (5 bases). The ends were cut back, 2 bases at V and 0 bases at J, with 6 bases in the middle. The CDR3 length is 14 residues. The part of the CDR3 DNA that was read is TGTGCCAGCAGTTTACAGGGAAGCACAGATACG. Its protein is CASSLQGSTDT. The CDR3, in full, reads CASSLQGSTDTQYF.

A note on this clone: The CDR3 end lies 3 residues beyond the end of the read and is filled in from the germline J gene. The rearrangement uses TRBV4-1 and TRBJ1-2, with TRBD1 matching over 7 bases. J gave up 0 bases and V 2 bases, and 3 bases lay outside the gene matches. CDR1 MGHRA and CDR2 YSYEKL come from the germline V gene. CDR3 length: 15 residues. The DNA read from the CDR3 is TGCGCCAGCAGCCAACGGGACAGCCCTAACTATGGC. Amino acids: CASSQRDSPNYG. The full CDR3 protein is CASSQRDSPNYGYTF.

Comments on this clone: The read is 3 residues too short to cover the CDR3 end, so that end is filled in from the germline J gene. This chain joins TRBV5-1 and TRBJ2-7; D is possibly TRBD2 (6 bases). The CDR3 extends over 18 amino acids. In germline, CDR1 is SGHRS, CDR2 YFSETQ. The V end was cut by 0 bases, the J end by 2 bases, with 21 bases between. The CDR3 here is CASSLDLRISRGTYEQYF. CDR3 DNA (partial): TGCGCCAGCAGCTTGGACCTCCGTATTTCGCGGGGAACCTACGAG.

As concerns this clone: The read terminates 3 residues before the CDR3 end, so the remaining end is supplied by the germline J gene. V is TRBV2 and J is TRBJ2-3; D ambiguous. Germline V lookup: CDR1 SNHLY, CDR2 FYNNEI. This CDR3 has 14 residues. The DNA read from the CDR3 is TGTGCCAGCAGATTCGCGATTTCGAGAGAGACG. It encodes CASRFAISRET. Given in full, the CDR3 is CASRFAISRETQYF.

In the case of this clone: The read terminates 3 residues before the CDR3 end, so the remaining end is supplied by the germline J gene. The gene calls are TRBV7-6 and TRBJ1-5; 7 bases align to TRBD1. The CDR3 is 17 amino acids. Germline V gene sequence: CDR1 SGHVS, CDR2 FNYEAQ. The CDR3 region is CASSLLPGQGGTDPQHF. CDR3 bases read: TGTGCCAGCAGCTTATTACCCGGGCAAGGGGGCACAGATCCC.

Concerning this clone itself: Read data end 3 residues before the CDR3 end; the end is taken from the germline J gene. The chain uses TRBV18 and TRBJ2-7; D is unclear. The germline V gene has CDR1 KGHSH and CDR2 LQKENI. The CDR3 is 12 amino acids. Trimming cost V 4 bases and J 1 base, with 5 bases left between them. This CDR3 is CASSLSSYEQYF. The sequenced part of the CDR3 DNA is TGTGCCAGCTCACTATCGTCCTACGAG.

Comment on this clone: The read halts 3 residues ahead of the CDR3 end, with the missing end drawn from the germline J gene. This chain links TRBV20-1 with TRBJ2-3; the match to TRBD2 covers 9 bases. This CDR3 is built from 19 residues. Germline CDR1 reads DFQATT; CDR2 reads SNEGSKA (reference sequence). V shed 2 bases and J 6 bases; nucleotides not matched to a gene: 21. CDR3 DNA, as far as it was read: TGCAGTGCTAGACCTACAACCTCCTTGCCCGGACTAGCGAGCGATACG. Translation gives CSARPTTSLPGLASDT. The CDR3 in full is CSARPTTSLPGLASDTQYF.

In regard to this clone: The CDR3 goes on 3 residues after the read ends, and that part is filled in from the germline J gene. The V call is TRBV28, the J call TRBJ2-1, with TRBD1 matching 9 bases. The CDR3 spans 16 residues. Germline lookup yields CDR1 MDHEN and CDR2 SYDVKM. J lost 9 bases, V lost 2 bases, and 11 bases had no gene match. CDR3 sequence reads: CASSLRQGQGSREQFF. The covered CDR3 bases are TGTGCCAGCAGTTTAAGGCAGGGACAGGGATCGCGTGAG.

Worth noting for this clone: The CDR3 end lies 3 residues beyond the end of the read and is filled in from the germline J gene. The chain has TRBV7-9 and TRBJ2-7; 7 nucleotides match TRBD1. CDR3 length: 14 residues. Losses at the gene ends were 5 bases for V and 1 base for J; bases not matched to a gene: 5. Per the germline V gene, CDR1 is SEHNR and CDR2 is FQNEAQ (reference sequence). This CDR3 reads CASSPGTVSYEQYF. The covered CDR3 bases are TGTGCCAGCAGCCCCGGGACAGTATCCTACGAG.

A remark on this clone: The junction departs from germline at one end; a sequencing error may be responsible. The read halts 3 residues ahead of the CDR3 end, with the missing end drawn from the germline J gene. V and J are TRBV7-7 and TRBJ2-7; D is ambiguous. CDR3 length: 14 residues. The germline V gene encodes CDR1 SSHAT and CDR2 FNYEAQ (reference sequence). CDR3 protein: CASSSSPRSYEQYF. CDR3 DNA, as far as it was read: TGTGCTAGCAGTTCTTCCCCCAGGAGTTACGAG.

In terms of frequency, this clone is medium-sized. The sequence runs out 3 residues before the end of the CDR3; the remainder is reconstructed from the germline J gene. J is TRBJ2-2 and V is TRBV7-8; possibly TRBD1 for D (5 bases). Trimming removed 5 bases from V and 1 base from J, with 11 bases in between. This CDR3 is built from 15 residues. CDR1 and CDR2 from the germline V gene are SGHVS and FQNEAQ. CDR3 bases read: TGTGCCAGCAGCGCCAGGGAATTGAACACCGGGGAG. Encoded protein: CASSARELNTGE. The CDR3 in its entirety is CASSARELNTGELFF.

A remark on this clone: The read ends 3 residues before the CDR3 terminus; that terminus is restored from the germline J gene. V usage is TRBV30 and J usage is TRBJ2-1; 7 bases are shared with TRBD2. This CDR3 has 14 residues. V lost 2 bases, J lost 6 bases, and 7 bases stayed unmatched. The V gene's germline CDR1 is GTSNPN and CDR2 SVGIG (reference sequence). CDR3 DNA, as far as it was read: TGTGCCTGGAGTTTAGGCGGGGGAGCCAATGAG. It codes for CAWSLGGGANE. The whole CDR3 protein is CAWSLGGGANEQFF.

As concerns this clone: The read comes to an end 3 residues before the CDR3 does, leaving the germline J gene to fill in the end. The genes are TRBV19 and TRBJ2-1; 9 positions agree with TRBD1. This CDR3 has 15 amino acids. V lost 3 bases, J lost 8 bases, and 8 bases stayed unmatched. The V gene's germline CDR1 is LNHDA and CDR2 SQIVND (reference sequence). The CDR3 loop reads CASSIYRDREDEQFF. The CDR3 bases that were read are TGTGCCAGTAGTATCTACCGGGACAGGGAGGATGAG.

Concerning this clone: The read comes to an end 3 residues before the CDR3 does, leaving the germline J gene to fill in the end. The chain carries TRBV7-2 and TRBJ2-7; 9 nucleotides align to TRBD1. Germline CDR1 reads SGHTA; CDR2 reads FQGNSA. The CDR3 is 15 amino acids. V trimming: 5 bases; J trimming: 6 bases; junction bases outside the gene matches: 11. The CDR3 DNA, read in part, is TGTGCCAGCAGCCAAACATCCGGACAGGGGATCGAG. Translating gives CASSQTSGQGIE. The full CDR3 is CASSQTSGQGIEQYF. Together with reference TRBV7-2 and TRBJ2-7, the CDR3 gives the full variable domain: GAGVSQSPSNKVTEKGKDVELRCDPISGHTALYWYRQSLGQGLEFLIYFQGNSAPDKSGLPSDRFSAERTGGSVSTLTIQRTQQEDSAVYLCASSQTSGQGIEQYFGPGTRLTVT.

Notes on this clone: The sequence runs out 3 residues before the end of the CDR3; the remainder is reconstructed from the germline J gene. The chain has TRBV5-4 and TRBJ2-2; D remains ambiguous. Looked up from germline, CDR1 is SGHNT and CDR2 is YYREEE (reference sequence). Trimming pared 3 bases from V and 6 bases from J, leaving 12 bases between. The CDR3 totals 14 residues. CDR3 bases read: TGTGCCAGCAGCTCATACTCTCCCGCCGGGGAG. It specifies CASSSYSPAGE. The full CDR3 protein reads CASSSYSPAGELFF.

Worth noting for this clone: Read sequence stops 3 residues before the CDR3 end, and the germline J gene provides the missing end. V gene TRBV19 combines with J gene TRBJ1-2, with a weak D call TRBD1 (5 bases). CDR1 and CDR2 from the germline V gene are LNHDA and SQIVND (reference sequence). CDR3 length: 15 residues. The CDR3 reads CASSPSGDSYNDYTF. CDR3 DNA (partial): TGTGCCAGTAGTCCTAGCGGGGACTCCTACAATGAC.

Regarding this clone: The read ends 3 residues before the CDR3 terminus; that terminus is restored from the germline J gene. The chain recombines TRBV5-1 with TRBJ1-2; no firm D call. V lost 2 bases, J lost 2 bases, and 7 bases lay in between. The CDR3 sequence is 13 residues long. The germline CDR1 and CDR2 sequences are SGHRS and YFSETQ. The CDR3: CASSFDTNYGYTF. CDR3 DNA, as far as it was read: TGCGCCAGCAGCTTCGACACAAACTATGGC.

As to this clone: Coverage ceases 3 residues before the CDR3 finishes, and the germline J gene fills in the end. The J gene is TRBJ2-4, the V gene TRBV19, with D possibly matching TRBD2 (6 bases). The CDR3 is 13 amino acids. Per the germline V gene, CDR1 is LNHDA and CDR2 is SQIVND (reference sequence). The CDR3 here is CASSIGGAEGQYF. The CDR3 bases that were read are TGTGCCAGTAGTATTGGAGGGGCCGAGGGT. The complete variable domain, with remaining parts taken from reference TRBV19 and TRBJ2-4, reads DGGITQSPKYLFRKEGQNVTLSCEQNLNHDAMYWYRQDPGQGLRLIYYSQIVNDFQKGDIAEGYSVSREKKESFPLTVTSAQKNPTAFYLCASSIGGAEGQYFGAGTRLSVL.

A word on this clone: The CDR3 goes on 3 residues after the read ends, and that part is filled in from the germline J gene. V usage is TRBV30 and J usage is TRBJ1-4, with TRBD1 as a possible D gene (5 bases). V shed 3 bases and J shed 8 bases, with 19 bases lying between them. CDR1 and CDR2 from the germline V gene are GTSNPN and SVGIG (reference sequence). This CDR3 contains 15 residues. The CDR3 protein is CAWSRRAVSDEKLFF. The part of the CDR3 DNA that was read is TGTGCCTGGAGCCGCAGGGCGGTGTCGGACGAAAAA.

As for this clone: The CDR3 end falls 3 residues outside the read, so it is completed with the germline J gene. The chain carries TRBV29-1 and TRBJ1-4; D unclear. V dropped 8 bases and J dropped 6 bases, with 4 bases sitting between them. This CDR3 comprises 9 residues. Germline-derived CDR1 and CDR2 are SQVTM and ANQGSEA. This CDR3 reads CSPHEKLFF. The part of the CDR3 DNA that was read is TGCAGCCCTCATGAAAAA.